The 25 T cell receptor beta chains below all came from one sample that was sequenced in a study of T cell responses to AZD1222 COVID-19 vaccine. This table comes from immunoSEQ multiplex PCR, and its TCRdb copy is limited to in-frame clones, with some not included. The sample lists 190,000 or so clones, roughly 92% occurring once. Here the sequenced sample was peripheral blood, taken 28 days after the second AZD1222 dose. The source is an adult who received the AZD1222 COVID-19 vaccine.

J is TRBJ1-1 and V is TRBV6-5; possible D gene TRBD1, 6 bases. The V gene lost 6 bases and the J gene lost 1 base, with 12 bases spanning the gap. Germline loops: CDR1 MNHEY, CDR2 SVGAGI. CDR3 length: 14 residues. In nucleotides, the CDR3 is TGTGCCAGCAGGACTAGACAGGAGAACACTGAAGCTTTCTTT. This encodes CASRTRQENTEAFF.

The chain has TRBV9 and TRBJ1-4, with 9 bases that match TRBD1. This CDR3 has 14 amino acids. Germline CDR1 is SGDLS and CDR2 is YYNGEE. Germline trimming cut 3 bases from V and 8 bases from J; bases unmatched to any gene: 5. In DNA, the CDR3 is TGTGCCAGCAGCGCCGGGACAGGGAGGGAAAAACTGTTTTTT. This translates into CASSAGTGREKLFF. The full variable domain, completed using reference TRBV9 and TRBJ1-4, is DSGVTQTPKHLITATGQRVTLRCSPRSGDLSVYWYQQSLDQGLQFLIQYYNGEERAKGNILERFSAQQFPDLHSELNLSSLELGDSALYFCASSAGTGREKLFFGSGTQLSVL.

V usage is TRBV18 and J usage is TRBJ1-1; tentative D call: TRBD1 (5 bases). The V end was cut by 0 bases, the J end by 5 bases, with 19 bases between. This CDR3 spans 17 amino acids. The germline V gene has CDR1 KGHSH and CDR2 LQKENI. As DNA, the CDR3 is TGTGCCAGCTCACCACCGGTGGGGACCCGGGGTCGAACTGAAGCTTTCTTT. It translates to CASSPPVGTRGRTEAFF. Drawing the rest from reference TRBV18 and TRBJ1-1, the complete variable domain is NAGVMQNPRHLVRRRGQEARLRCSPMKGHSHVYWYRQLPEEGLKFMVYLQKENIIDESGMPKERFSAEFPKEGPSILRIQQVVRGDSAAYFCASSPPVGTRGRTEAFFGQGTRLTVV.

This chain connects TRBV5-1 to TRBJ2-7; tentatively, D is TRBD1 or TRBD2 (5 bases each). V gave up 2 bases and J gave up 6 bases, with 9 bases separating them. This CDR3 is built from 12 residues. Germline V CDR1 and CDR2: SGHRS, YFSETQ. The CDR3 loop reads CASSLKGSEQYF. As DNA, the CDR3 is TGCGCCAGCAGCTTAAAGGGGAGCGAGCAGTACTTC.

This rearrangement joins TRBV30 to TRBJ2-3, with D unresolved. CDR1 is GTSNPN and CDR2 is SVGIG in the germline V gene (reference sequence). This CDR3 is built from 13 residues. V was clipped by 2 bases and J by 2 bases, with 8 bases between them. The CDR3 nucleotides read TGTGCCTGGAGTAAGGGCTCCACAGATACGCAGTATTTT. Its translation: CAWSKGSTDTQYF.

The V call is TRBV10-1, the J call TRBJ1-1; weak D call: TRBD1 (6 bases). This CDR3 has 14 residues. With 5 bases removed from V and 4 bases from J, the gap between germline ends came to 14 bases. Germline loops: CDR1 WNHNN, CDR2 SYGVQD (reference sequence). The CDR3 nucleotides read TGCGCCAGCAGTTCCGGGACAATGGGCACTGAAGCTTTCTTT. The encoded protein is CASSSGTMGTEAFF.

CDR3 residues: CASQGVYGYTF. The CDR3 DNA is TGTGCCAGCCAGGGTGTCTATGGCTACACCTTC. The V and J genes are TRBV19 and TRBJ1-2, with D perhaps matching TRBD1 (5 bases). This CDR3 region has 11 residues. Germline V CDR1 and CDR2: LNHDA, SQIVND (reference sequence). V was pared by 9 bases and J by 4 bases, with 9 bases between. Full variable domain (outside the CDR3, taken from reference TRBV19 and TRBJ1-2): DGGITQSPKYLFRKEGQNVTLSCEQNLNHDAMYWYRQDPGQGLRLIYYSQIVNDFQKGDIAEGYSVSREKKESFPLTVTSAQKNPTAFYLCASQGVYGYTFGSGTRLTVV.

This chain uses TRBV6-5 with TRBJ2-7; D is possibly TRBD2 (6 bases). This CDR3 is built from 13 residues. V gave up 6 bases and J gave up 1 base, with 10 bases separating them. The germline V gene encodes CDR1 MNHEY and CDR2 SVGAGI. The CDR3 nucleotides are TGTGCCAGCAGCCGGGGGACTTCCTACGAGCAGTACTTC. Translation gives CASSRGTSYEQYF.

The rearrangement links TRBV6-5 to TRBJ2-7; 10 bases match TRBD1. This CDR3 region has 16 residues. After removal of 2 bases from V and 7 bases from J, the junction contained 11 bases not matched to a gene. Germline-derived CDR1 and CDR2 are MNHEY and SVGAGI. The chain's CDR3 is CASSYLTGTGAGEQYF. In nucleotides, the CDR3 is TGTGCCAGCAGTTACCTGACCGGGACAGGGGCTGGAGAGCAGTACTTC.

CDR3 nucleotide sequence: TGCGCCAGCGGGACTAGCGGGCCGACAGATACGCAGTATTTT. Translating gives CASGTSGPTDTQYF. The chain uses TRBV5-1 and TRBJ2-3; 12 bases are shared with TRBD2. Germline CDR1 and CDR2: SGHRS and YFSETQ. With 7 bases clipped from V and 3 bases from J, the junction kept 3 bases outside the gene matches. CDR3 length: 14 residues.

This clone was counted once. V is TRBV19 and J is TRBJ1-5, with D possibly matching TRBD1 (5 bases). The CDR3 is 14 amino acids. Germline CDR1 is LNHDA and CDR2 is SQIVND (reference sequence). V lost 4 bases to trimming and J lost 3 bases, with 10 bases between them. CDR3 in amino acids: CASSTDNLNQPQHF. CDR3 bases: TGTGCCAGTAGTACGGACAACCTCAATCAGCCCCAGCATTTT.

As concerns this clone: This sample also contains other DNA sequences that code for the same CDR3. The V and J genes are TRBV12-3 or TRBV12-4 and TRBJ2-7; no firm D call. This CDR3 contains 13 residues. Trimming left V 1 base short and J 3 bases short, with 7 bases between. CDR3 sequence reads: CASSLVPGYEQYF. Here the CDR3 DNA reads TGTGCCAGCAGTTTAGTTCCAGGCTACGAGCAGTACTTC.

CDR3 in amino acids: CASSLLAGGPSSTDTQYF. For the CDR3, the DNA is TGTGCCAGCAGCTTACTAGCGGGAGGGCCCTCGAGCACAGATACGCAGTATTTT. The rearrangement links TRBV5-4 to TRBJ2-3, with TRBD2 matching 13 bases. The germline CDR1 and CDR2 sequences are SGHNT and YYREEE (reference sequence). V trimming: 2 bases; J trimming: 0 bases; junction bases outside the gene matches: 6. The CDR3 covers 18 residues.

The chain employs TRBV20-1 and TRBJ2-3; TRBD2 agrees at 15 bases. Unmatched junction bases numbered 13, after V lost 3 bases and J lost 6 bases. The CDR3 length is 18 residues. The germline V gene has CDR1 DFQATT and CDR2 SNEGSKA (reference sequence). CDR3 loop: CSASRTSGRASSGDTQYF. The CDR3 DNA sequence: TGCAGTGCTAGTAGGACTAGCGGGAGGGCCAGTTCGGGCGATACGCAGTATTTT.

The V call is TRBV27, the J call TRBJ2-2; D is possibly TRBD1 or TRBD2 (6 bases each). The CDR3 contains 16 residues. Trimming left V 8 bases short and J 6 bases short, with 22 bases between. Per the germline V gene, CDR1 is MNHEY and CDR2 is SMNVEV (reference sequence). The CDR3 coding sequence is TGTGCCAGCCGGGGGCGGGCCGGTATATTTTCCGGGGAGCTGTTTTTT. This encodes CASRGRAGIFSGELFF.

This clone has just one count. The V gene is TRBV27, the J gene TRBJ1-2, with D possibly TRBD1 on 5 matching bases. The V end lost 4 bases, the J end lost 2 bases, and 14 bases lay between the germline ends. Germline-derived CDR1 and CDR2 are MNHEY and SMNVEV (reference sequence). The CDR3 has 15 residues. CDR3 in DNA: TGTGCCAGCAGTTCCCCCGGGGGGGGGAACTATGGCTACACCTTC. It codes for CASSSPGGGNYGYTF.

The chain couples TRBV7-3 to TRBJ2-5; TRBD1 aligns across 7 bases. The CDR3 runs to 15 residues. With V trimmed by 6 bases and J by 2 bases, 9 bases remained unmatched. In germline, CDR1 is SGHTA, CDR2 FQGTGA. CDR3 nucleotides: TGTGCCAGCAGGGAAATGGGACAGCCTCAAGAGACCCAGTACTTC. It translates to CASREMGQPQETQYF.

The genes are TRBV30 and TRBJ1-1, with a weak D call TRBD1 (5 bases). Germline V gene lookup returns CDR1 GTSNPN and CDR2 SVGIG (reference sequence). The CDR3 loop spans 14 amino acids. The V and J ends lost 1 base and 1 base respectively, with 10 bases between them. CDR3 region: CAWSAGGANTEAFF. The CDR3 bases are TGTGCCTGGAGTGCAGGTGGGGCGAACACTGAAGCTTTCTTT.

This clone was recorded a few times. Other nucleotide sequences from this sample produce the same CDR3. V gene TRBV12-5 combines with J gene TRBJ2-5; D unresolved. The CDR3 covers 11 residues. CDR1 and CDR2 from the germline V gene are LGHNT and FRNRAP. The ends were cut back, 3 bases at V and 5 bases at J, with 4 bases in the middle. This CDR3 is CASGLGETQYF. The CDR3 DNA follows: TGTGCTAGTGGTTTAGGGGAGACCCAGTACTTC.

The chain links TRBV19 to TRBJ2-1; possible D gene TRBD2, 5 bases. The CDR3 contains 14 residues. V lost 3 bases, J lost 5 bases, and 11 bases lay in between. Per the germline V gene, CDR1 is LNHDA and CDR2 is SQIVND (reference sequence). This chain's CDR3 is CASSIDGMDNEQFF. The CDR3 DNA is TGTGCCAGTAGTATCGACGGGATGGACAATGAGCAGTTCTTC. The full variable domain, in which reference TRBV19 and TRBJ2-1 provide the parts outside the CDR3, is DGGITQSPKYLFRKEGQNVTLSCEQNLNHDAMYWYRQDPGQGLRLIYYSQIVNDFQKGDIAEGYSVSREKKESFPLTVTSAQKNPTAFYLCASSIDGMDNEQFFGPGTRLTVL.

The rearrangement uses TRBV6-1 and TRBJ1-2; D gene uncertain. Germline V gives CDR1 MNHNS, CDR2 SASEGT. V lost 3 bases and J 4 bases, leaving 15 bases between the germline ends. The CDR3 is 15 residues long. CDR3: CASSEPTRGGYGYTF. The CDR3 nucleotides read TGTGCCAGCAGTGAGCCTACCCGGGGAGGCTATGGCTACACCTTC.

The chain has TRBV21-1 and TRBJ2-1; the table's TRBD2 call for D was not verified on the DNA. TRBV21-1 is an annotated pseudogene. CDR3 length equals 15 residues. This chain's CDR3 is CASSTSGRGGNEQFF. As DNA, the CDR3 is TGTGCCAGCAGCACTAGCGGGAGGGGAGGCAATGAGCAGTTCTTC.

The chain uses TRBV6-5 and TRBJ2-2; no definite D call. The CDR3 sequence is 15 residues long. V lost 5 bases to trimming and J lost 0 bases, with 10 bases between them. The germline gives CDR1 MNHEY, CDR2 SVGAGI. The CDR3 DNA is TGTGCCAGCAGTACGGGCGGCGCGAACACCGGGGAGCTGTTTTTT. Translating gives CASSTGGANTGELFF.

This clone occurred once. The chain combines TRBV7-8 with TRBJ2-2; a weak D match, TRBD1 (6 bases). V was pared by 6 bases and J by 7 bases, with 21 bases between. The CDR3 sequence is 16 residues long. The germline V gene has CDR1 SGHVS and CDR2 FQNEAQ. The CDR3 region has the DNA TGTGCCAGCAGTTCGCGGGCCCCAGGGGTCGACGGGGAGCTGTTTTTT. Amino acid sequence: CASSSRAPGVDGELFF. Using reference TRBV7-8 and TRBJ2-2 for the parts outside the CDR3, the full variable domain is GAGVSQSPRYKVAKRGQDVALRCDPISGHVSLFWYQQALGQGPEFLTYFQNEAQLDKSGLPSDRFFAERPEGSVSTLKIQRTQQEDSAVYLCASSSRAPGVDGELFFGEGSRLTVL.

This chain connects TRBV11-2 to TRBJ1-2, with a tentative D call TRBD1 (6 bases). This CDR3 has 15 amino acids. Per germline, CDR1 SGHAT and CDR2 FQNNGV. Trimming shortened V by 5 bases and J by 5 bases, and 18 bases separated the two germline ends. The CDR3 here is CASSEMETGQYGYTF. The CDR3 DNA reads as TGTGCCAGCAGCGAGATGGAGACAGGACAATATGGCTACACCTTC. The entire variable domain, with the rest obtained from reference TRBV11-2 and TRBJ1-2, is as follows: EAGVAQSPRYKIIEKRQSVAFWCNPISGHATLYWYQQILGQGPKLLIQFQNNGVVDDSQLPKDRFSAERLKGVDSTLKIQPAKLEDSAVYLCASSEMETGQYGYTFGSGTRLTVV.